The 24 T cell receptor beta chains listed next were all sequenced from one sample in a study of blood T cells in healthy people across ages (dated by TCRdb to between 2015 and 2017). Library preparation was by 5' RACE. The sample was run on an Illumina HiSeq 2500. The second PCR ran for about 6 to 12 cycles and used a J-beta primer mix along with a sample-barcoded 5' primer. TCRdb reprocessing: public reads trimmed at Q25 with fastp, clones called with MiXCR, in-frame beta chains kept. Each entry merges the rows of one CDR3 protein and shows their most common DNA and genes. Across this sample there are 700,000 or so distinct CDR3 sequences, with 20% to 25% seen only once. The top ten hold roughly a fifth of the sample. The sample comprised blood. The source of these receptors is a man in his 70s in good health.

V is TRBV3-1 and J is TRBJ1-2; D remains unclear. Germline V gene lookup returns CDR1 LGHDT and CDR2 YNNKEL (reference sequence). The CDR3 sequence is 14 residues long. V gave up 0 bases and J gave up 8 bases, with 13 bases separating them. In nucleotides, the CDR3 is TGTGCCAGCAGCCAAGATCCTGGGGTGCGCGGCTACACCTTC. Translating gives CASSQDPGVRGYTF.

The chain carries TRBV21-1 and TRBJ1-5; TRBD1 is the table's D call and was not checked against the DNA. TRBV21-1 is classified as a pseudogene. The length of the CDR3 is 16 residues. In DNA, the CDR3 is TGTGCCAGCAGCAAGGTTGCAGGGTTAGACAATCAGCCCCAGCATTTT. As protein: CASSKVAGLDNQPQHF.

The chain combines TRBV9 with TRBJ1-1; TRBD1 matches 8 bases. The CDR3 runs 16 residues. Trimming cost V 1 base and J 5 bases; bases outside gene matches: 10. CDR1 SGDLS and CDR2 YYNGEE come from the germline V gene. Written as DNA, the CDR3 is TGTGCCAGCAGCGTATGGGACAGGAATGGTCGGACTGAAGCTTTCTTT. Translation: CASSVWDRNGRTEAFF. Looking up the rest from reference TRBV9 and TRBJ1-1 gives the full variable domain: DSGVTQTPKHLITATGQRVTLRCSPRSGDLSVYWYQQSLDQGLQFLIQYYNGEERAKGNILERFSAQQFPDLHSELNLSSLELGDSALYFCASSVWDRNGRTEAFFGQGTRLTVV.

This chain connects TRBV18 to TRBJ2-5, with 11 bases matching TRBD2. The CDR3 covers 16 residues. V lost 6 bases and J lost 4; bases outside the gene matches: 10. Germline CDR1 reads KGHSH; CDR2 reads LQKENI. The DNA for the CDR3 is TGTGCCAGCTCCCAAGAACTAGCGGGAGCGGGAGAGACCCAGTACTTC. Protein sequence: CASSQELAGAGETQYF.

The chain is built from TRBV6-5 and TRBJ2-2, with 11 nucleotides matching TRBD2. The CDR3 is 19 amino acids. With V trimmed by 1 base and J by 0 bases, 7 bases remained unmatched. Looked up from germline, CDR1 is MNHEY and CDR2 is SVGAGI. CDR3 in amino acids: CASSYLTSGVGPNTGELFF. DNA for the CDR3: TGTGCCAGCAGTTACTTGACTAGCGGGGTAGGACCGAACACCGGGGAGCTGTTTTTT.

The CDR3 sequence is CASSQQALYGYTF. The CDR3 region has the DNA TGTGCCAGCAGCCAACAGGCCCTCTATGGCTACACCTTC. The rearrangement links TRBV7-8 to TRBJ1-2; tentative D call: TRBD1 (5 bases). Per the germline V gene, CDR1 is SGHVS and CDR2 is FQNEAQ. The CDR3 spans 13 residues. V gave up 5 bases and J gave up 4 bases, with 11 bases separating them.

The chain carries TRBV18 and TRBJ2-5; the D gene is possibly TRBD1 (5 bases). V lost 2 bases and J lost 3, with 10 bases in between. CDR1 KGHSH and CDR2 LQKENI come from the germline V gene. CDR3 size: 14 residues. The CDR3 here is CASSPNQGEETQYF. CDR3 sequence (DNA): TGTGCCAGCTCACCAAATCAAGGGGAAGAGACCCAGTACTTC.

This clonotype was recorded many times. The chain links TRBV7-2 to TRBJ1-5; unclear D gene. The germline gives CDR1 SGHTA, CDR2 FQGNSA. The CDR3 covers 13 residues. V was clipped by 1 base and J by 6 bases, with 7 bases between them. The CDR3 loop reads CASSLVEVQPQHF. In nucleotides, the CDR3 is TGTGCCAGCAGCTTAGTTGAAGTTCAGCCCCAGCATTTT.

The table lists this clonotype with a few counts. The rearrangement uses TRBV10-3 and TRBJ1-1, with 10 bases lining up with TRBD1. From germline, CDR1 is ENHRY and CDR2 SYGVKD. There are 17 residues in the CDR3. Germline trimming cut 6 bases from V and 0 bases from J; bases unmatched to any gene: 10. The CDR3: CAISERQGAEVNTEAFF. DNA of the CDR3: TGTGCCATCAGCGAACGACAGGGGGCGGAGGTGAACACTGAAGCTTTCTTT.

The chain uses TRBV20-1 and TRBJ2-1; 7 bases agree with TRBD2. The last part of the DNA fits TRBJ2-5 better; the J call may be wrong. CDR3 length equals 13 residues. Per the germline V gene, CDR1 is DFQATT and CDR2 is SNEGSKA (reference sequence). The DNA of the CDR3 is TGCAGTGCTCCAAGGACTAGTGGGGAGACCCAGTACTTC. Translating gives CSAPRTSGETQYF.

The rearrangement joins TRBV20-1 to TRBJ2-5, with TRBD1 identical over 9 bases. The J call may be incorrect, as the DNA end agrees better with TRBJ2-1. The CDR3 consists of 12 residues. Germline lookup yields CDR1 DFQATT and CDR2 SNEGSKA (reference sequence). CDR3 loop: CSALTGGREQFF. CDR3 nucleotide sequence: TGCAGTGCTCTTACAGGGGGCCGTGAGCAGTTCTTC.

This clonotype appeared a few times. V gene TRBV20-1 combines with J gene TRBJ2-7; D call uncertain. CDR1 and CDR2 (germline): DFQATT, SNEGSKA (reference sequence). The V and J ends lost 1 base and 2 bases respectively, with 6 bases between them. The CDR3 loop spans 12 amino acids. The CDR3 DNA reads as TGCAGTGCTAGAGTCGGTGCCTACGAGCAGTACTTC. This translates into CSARVGAYEQYF.

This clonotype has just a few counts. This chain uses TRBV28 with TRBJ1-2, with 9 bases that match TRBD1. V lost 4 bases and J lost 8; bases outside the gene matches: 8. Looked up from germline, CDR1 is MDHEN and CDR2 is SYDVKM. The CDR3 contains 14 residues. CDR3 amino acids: CASSSTGTGPGYTF. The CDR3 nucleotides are TGTGCCAGCAGTTCGACCGGGACAGGGCCCGGCTACACCTTC.

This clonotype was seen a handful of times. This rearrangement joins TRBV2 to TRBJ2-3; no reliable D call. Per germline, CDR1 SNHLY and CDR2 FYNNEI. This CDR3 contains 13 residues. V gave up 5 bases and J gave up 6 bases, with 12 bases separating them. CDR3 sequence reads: CASSTAAGDTQYF. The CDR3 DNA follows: TGTGCCAGCAGTACTGCTGCCGGGGATACGCAGTATTTT.

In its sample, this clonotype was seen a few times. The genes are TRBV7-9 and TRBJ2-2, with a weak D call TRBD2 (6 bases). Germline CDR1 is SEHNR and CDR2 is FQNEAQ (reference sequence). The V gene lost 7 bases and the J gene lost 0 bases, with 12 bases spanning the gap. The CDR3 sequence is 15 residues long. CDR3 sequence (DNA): TGTGCCAGCACCAAGCGGGCTCCGAACACCGGGGAGCTGTTTTTT. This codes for CASTKRAPNTGELFF.

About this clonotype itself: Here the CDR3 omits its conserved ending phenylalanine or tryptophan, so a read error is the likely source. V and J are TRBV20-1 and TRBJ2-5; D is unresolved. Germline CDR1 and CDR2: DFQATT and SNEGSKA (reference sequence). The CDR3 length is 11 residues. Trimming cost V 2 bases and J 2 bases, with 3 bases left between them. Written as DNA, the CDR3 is TGCAGTGCTAGAACTCAAGAGACCCAGTACCTC. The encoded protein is CSARTQETQYL.

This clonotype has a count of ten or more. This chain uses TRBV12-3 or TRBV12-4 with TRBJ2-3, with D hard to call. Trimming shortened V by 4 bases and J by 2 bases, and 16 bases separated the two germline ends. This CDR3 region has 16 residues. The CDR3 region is CASSSRLSYVTDTQYF. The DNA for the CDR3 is TGTGCCAGCAGTTCCCGCCTGTCCTATGTCACAGATACGCAGTATTTT.

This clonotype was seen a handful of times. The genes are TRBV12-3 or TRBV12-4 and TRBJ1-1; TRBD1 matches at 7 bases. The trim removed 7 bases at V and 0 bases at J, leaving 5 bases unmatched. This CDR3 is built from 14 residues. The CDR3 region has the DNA TGTGCCAGCACGGCAGGGGGGCTGAACACTGAAGCTTTCTTT. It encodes CASTAGGLNTEAFF.

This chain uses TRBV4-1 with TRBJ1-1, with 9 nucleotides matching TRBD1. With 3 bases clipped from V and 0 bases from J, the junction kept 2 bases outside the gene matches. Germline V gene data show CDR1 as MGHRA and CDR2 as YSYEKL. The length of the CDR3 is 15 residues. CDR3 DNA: TGCGCCAGCAGCCAGGGACAGGGCTTGAACACTGAAGCTTTCTTT. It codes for CASSQGQGLNTEAFF.

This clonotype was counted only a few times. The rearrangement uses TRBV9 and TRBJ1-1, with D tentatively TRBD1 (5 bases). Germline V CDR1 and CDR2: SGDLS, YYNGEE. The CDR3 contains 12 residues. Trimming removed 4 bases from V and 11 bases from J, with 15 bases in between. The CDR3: CASSPGAGFAFF. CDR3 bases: TGTGCCAGCAGCCCCGGGGCGGGCTTCGCTTTCTTT.

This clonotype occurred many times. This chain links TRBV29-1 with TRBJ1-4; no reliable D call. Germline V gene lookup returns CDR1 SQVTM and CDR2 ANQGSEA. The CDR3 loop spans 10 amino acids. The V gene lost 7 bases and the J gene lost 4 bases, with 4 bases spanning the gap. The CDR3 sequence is CSALNEKLFF. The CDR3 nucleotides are TGCAGCGCCCTTAATGAAAAACTGTTTTTT.

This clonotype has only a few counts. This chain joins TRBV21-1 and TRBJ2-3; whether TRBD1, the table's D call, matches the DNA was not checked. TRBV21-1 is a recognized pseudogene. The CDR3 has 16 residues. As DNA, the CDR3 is TGTGCCAGCAGTTCGGACAGGGGAATCCGCACAGATACGCAGTATTTT. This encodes CASSSDRGIRTDTQYF.

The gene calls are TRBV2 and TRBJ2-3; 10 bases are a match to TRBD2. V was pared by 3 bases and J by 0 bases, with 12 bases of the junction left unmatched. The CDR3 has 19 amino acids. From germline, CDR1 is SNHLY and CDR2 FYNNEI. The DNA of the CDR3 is TGTGCCAGCAGTGACGGACTAGCGGCCATCAAAACTAGCACAGATACGCAGTATTTT. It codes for CASSDGLAAIKTSTDTQYF.

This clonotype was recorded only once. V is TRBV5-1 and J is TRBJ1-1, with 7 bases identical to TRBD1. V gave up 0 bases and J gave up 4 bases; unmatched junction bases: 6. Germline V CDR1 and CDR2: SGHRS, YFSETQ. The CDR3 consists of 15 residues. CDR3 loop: CASSLGQGVFTEAFF. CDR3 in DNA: TGCGCCAGCAGCTTGGGACAGGGAGTTTTCACTGAAGCTTTCTTT.